This is a list of T cell receptor beta chains from one sample in a study of T cell repertoires in aging, cancer and after chemotherapy. Each CDR3 protein is one row after TCRdb ran MiXCR on the multiplex PCR reads. The sample lists approximately 8,400 distinct CDR3 sequences; roughly 32% were seen once. The sequenced sample was blood. The receptors were sampled from a human donor in good health. CDR3s include the opening cysteine and the closing phenylalanine or tryptophan. The D gene is left open where the match is weak. A clone size is listed for some rows: how often the clone was seen (once, few, many), or a class if it is expanded.

D	V	size	J	CDR3	DNA
TRBD2	TRBV13	-	TRBJ2-3	CASSPLWGAGATDTQYF	TGTGCCAGCAGCCCCTTATGGGGAGCGGGGGCCACAGATACGCAGTATTTT
TRBD2	TRBV6-2/TRBV6-3	few	TRBJ2-7	CASSLIPTSRVYEQYF	TGTGCCAGCAGCTTGATACCGACTAGCAGGGTCTACGAGCAGTACTTC
TRBD2	TRBV19	-	TRBJ2-4	CASSFTSGGNIQYF	TGTGCCAGTAGTTTTACTAGCGGGGGGAACATTCAGTACTTC
-	TRBV29-1	medium-sized	TRBJ2-2	CSVQQVSGELFF	TGCAGCGTGCAACAGGTATCCGGGGAGCTGTTTTTT
-	TRBV5-1	few	TRBJ2-1	CASSLDGSYNEQFF	TGCGCCAGCAGCTTGGATGGAAGCTACAATGAGCAGTTCTTC
-	TRBV30	-	TRBJ2-7	CAWSVYRVPYEQYF	TGTGCCTGGAGTGTCTACAGGGTACCCTACGAGCAGTACTTC
TRBD1	TRBV4-2	few	TRBJ1-4	CASSQGTDEKLFF	TGCGCCAGCAGCCAAGGGACAGATGAAAAACTGTTTTTT
-	TRBV6-5	once	TRBJ1-1	CAISESGSTEAFF	TGTGCCATCAGTGAATCCGGGAGCACTGAAGCTTTCTTT
-	TRBV6-2/TRBV6-3	few	TRBJ1-3	CASLKGAGNTIYF	TGTGCCAGCCTAAAAGGGGCCGGGAACACCATATATTTT
TRBD1	TRBV6-5	-	TRBJ1-2	CASSIRQGWVSDYGYTF	TGTGCCAGCAGTATTCGACAGGGTTGGGTGAGCGACTATGGCTACACCTTC
-	TRBV6-2/TRBV6-3	few	TRBJ2-7	CASSPGHEAYEQYF	TGTGCCAGCAGTCCTGGACACGAGGCCTACGAGCAGTACTTC
TRBD2	TRBV19	-	TRBJ2-2	CASTIGGAGGSTGELFF	TGTGCCAGTACCATCGGGGGGGCGGGGGGCTCCACCGGGGAGCTGTTTTTT
TRBD1	TRBV6-1	once	TRBJ1-4	CASRFPPGTGEEKLFF	TGTGCCAGCAGGTTCCCTCCCGGGACAGGGGAGGAAAAACTGTTTTTT
-	TRBV6-5	-	TRBJ1-6	CASTPGYSPLHF	TGTGCCAGCACCCCAGGGTATTCACCCCTCCACTTT
-	TRBV10-3	-	TRBJ1-2	CAISDSTGYYGYTF	TGTGCCATCAGTGATTCTACAGGCTACTATGGCTACACCTTC
-	TRBV19	few	TRBJ2-7	CASTPSGFPYEQYF	TGTGCCAGTACCCCGTCAGGGTTTCCCTACGAGCAGTACTTC
-	TRBV7-7	-	TRBJ1-6	CASSLEANSGRALHF	TGTGCCAGCAGCTTAGAGGCCAATTCGGGAAGGGCCCTCCACTTT
-	TRBV11-1	-	TRBJ1-4	CASSHSGTVNEKLFF	TGTGCCAGCAGCCACTCCGGGACTGTGAATGAAAAACTGTTTTTT
-	TRBV11-1	few	TRBJ2-7	CASRDSGILSYEQYF	TGTGCCAGCAGGGATTCCGGGATCCTCTCCTACGAGCAGTACTTC
-	TRBV6-5	-	TRBJ2-7	CASSYLTGPGYEQYF	TGTGCCAGCAGCTACCTGACAGGTCCGGGGTACGAGCAGTACTTC
-	TRBV20-1	-	TRBJ2-5	CSASRTPSQETQYF	TGCAGTGCTAGCAGGACACCAAGCCAAGAGACCCAGTACTTC
-	TRBV6-5	-	TRBJ1-5	CASSYSGVGDQPQHF	TGTGCCAGCAGTTATTCGGGGGTGGGTGATCAGCCCCAGCATTTT
-	TRBV19	few	TRBJ2-5	CASSRRAGTFLQETQYF	TGTGCCAGTAGCAGACGGGCGGGGACATTTTTACAAGAGACCCAGTACTTC
-	TRBV6-6	-	TRBJ2-6	CASSVQGAGANVLTF	TGTGCCAGCAGTGTCCAGGGAGCCGGGGCCAACGTCCTGACTTTC
-	TRBV11-1	medium-sized	TRBJ2-1	CASSLAPTPYIDNEQFF	TGTGCCAGCAGCTTAGCCCCAACACCGTACATAGACAATGAGCAGTTCTTC
TRBD1	TRBV18	-	TRBJ2-7	CASSPRTGSLYEQYF	TGTGCCAGCTCACCAAGGACAGGGTCCCTCTACGAGCAGTACTTC
TRBD1	TRBV30	-	TRBJ2-7	CAWNRGPYEQYF	TGTGCCTGGAATAGGGGGCCCTACGAGCAGTACTTC
-	TRBV19	-	TRBJ1-2	CASSLSAPNYGYTF	TGTGCCAGTAGCCTCTCGGCCCCTAACTATGGCTACACCTTC
TRBD1	TRBV19	-	TRBJ2-5	CASSKDRGGETQYF	TGTGCCAGTAGTAAAGACAGGGGCGGAGAGACCCAGTACTTC
-	TRBV6-2/TRBV6-3	-	TRBJ1-2	CASTHGGSGYTF	TGTGCCAGCACCCACGGCGGCAGCGGCTACACCTTC
-	TRBV10-3	few	TRBJ1-1	CAISLHGTEAFF	TGTGCCATCAGCCTCCATGGCACTGAAGCTTTCTTT
TRBD1	TRBV19	medium-sized	TRBJ1-4	CASRGQGLNEKLFF	TGTGCCAGTAGGGGACAGGGCCTAAATGAAAAACTGTTTTTT
-	TRBV15	few	TRBJ1-1	CATSDQLDTEAFF	TGTGCCACCAGCGACCAGTTGGACACTGAAGCTTTCTTT
-	TRBV6-5	few	TRBJ2-7	CASRGIYEQYF	TGTGCCAGCAGGGGGATCTACGAGCAGTACTTC
TRBD1	TRBV20-1	-	TRBJ2-2	CSATDRGPTGELFF	TGCAGTGCTACGGACAGGGGGCCCACCGGGGAGCTGTTTTTT
-	TRBV6-1	-	TRBJ2-1	CASRGLEAEQFF	TGTGCCAGCAGGGGACTTGAGGCTGAGCAGTTCTTC
-	TRBV20-1	few	TRBJ1-2	CSAQVEGRYGYTF	TGCAGTGCGCAAGTGGAGGGACGGTATGGCTACACCTTC